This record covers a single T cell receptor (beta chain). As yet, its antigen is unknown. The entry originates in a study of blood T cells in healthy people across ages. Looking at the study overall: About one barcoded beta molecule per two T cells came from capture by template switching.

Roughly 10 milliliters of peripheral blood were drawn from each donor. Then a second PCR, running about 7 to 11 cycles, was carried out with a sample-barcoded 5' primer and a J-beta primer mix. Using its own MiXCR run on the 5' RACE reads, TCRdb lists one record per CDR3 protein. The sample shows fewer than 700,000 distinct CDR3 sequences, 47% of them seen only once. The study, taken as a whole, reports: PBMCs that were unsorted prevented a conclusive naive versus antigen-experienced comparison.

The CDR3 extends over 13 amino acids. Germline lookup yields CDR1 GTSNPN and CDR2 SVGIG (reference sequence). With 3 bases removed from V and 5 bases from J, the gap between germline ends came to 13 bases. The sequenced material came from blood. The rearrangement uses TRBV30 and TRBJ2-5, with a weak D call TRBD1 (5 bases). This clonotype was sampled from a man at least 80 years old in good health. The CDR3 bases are TGTGCCTGGAGGGGGCCCCCCCTTGAGACCCAGTACTTC. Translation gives CAWRGPPLETQYF.